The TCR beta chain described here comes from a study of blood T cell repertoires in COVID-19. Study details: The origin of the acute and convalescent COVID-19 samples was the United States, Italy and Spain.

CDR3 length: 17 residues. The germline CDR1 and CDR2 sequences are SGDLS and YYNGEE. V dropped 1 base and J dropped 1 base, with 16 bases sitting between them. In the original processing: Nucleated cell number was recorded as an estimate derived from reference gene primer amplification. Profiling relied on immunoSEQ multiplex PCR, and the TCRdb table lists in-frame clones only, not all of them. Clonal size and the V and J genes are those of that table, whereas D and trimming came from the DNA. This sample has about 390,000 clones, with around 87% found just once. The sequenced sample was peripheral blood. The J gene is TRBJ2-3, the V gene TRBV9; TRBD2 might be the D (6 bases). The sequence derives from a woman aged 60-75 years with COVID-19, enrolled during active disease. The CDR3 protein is CASSVYGVAVGTDTQYF. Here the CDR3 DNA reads TGTGCCAGCAGCGTATACGGGGTAGCGGTGGGCACAGATACGCAGTATTTT.